These 5 T cell receptor beta chains were all obtained from the same sample, sequenced in a study of OX40 agonist ivuxolimab in advanced cancers. Here immunoSEQ multiplex PCR was the method, and the copy in TCRdb shows in-frame clones only, minus some. The data show fewer than 100,000 clones, about nine tenths seen once. Specimen: CD4+ or CD8+ T cells sorted from blood, collected in a trial of the OX40 agonist ivuxolimab. The receptor source for this set is an adult with an advanced solid tumor such as melanoma, head and neck, liver or kidney cancer.

CDR3: CASSFGTVGETQYF. CDR3 coding DNA: TGCGCCAGCAGCTTTGGAACAGTCGGGGAGACCCAGTACTTC. The chain employs TRBV5-1 and TRBJ2-5; D is unclear. The CDR3 runs to 14 residues. Germline V gene data show CDR1 as SGHRS and CDR2 as YFSETQ. V dropped 2 bases and J dropped 5 bases, with 13 bases sitting between them.

J is TRBJ1-4 and V is TRBV7-9; 8 bases line up with TRBD1. This CDR3 region has 15 residues. V lost 7 bases to trimming and J lost 7 bases; unmatched junction nucleotides: 11. The V gene's germline CDR1 is SEHNR and CDR2 FQNEAQ (reference sequence). CDR3 sequence: CASNPTGTGPEKLFF. CDR3 DNA sequence: TGTGCCAGCAACCCCACCGGGACAGGCCCTGAAAAACTGTTTTTT.

The J gene is TRBJ2-5, the V gene TRBV18; TRBD1 aligns across 8 bases. The CDR3 is made up of 16 amino acids. The J segment lost 9 bases and the V segment lost 0 bases, leaving 12 bases of the junction unmatched. Germline CDR1 and CDR2: KGHSH and LQKENI. CDR3 residues: CASSPPGRQGPEAQYF. The CDR3 nucleotides read TGTGCCAGCTCACCACCAGGCCGACAGGGGCCGGAGGCCCAGTACTTC.

This chain joins TRBV15 and TRBJ2-1; D is unclear. This CDR3 is built from 14 residues. Trimming pared 0 bases from V and 3 bases from J, leaving 6 bases between. The germline V gene encodes CDR1 LNHNV and CDR2 YYDKDF (reference sequence). The chain's CDR3 is CATSREAGYNEQFF. DNA of the CDR3: TGTGCCACCAGCAGAGAGGCAGGCTACAATGAGCAGTTCTTC.

Remarks on this clone: Other DNA sequences in the same sample also yield this CDR3. The chain combines TRBV29-1 with TRBJ2-7, with TRBD1 identical over 10 bases. The CDR3 spans 13 residues. CDR1 is SQVTM and CDR2 is ANQGSEA in the germline V gene. The ends lost 5 bases at V and 3 bases at J; junction bases unmatched: 4. CDR3 in DNA: TGCAGCGTTCACCGGGACAGGGGCTACGAGCAGTACTTC. Translation gives CSVHRDRGYEQYF.